The next 7 T cell receptor beta chains were all read from a single sample in a study of tumor and adjacent non-tumor tissue in lung cancer. A modified ARM-PCR protocol with three rounds of nested PCR amplified TCRbeta. TCRdb recomputed calls from the multiplex PCR reads with MiXCR, one row per CDR3 protein. Of roughly 69,000 distinct CDR3 sequences listed, around three quarters are singletons. RNA was extracted from bulk tissue without any cell sorting. This non-tumor lung sample came from over 3 cm beyond the tumor edge. The specimen was distant non-tumor lung tissue. The source is a man aged 55 to 70 with non-small cell lung cancer.

By share, this clonotype counts as large. The chain employs TRBV29-1 and TRBJ2-7; the D call may be TRBD1 or TRBD2 (6 bases each). The V and J ends lost 7 bases and 4 bases respectively, with 20 bases between them. CDR1 is SQVTM and CDR2 is ANQGSEA in the germline V gene. The CDR3 length is 14 residues. The CDR3 nucleotides are TGCAGCGCTCAGGGAGGCAGGGGTGGGTACGAGCAGTACTTC. This sequence encodes CSAQGGRGGYEQYF.

Regarding this clonotype: The germline gene is not matched at one end of the junction; a read error may be the cause. The chain joins TRBV28 to TRBJ2-2, with 8 bases fitting TRBD2. Germline-derived CDR1 and CDR2 are MDHEN and SYDVKM. The CDR3 consists of 16 residues. The CDR3 DNA reads as TGTACCAGCAGCAGGATAAGCGGGAGCGGAACCGGGGAACTGTTTTTT. Amino acids: CTSSRISGSGTGELFF.

This sequence joins TRBV7-3 and TRBJ2-1, with D hard to call. Deletions cut 1 base from V and 2 bases from J, with 6 bases between. Germline V lookup: CDR1 SGHTA, CDR2 FQGTGA. This CDR3 comprises 14 residues. The CDR3 nucleotides read TGTGCCAGCAGCTTAAGCGCTGCCTACAATGAGCAGTTCTTC. This translates into CASSLSAAYNEQFF.

In the case of this clonotype: An end of the junction does not agree with germline; a read error may underlie this. The V gene is TRBV5-1, the J gene TRBJ2-1; TRBD2 is a possible D gene (6 bases). Germline values: CDR1 SGHRS, CDR2 YFSETQ. This CDR3 contains 14 residues. Here the CDR3 reads CASGGGDSNNEQFF. Written as DNA, the CDR3 is TGCGCCAGCGGCGGCGGGGACTCCAACAATGAGCAGTTCTTC.

A note on this clonotype: The junction and the germline gene differ at one end; a read error may be behind it. This sequence joins TRBV6-5 and TRBJ1-6; TRBD1 might be the D (5 bases). The CDR3 runs 14 residues. Germline CDR1 and CDR2: MNHEY and SVGAGI. CDR3 DNA: TGTGCCAGCAGTTTCCGACAGCGTAATACACCCCTCCACTTT. Translated: CASSFRQRNTPLHF.

The rearrangement links TRBV6-5 to TRBJ2-3; D is ambiguous. CDR1 is MNHEY, CDR2 SVGAGI, per germline. Deletions cut 0 bases from V and 3 bases from J, with 10 bases between. The CDR3 spans 15 residues. The CDR3 here is CASSYSQGETDTQYF. The CDR3 nucleotides read TGTGCCAGCAGTTACTCACAAGGCGAGACAGATACGCAGTATTTT.

This clonotype was seen a single time. A junction boundary mismatches the germline segment, possibly from a read error. The CDR3 spells CVSIHTSGTGELFF. CDR3 coding DNA: TGTGTCAGCATCCATACTAGTGGTACCGGGGAGCTGTTTTTT. The chain carries TRBV11-1 and TRBJ2-2; tentative D call: TRBD2 (5 bases). CDR3 length equals 14 residues. Looked up from germline, CDR1 is SGHAT and CDR2 is FQDESV (reference sequence).